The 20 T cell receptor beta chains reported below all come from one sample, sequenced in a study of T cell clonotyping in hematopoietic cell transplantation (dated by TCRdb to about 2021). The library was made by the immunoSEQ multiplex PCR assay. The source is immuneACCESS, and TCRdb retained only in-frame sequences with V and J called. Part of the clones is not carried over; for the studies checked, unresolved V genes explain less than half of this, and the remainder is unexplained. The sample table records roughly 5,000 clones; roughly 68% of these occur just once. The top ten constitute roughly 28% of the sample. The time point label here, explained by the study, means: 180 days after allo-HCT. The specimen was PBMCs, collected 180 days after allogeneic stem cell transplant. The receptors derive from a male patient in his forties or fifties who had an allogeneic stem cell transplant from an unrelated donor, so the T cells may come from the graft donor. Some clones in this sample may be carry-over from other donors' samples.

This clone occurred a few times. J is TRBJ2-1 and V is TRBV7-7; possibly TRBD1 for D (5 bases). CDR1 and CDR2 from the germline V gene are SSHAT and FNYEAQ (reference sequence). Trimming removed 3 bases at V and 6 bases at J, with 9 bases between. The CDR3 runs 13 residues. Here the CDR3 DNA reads TGTGCCAGCAGCTTTATCCAGGGCAATGAGCAGTTCTTC. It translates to CASSFIQGNEQFF.

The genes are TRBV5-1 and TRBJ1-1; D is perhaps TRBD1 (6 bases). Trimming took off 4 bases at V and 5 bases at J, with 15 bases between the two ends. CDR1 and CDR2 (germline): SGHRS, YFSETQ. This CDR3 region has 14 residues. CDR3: CASSEWGASTEAFF. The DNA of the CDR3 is TGCGCCAGCAGCGAATGGGGGGCCTCTACTGAAGCTTTCTTT.

The CDR3 loop reads CASSQVSGPPSSYEQYF. CDR3 DNA sequence: TGCGCCAGCAGCCAAGTATCAGGTCCTCCGAGCTCCTACGAGCAGTACTTC. The V and J genes are TRBV4-1 and TRBJ2-7; no clear D gene. The CDR3 spans 17 residues. The germline gives CDR1 MGHRA, CDR2 YSYEKL. V was trimmed by 1 base and J by 0 bases, leaving 16 bases between them.

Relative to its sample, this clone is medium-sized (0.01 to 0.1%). In DNA, the CDR3 is TGTGCCAGCAGCTTGGGGGGCCTGAGGGTCGGCTACACCTTC. Translation gives CASSLGGLRVGYTF. The chain is built from TRBV5-8 and TRBJ1-2; tentative D call: TRBD1 (5 bases). The CDR3 covers 14 residues. Trimming stripped 0 bases from V and 8 bases from J, with 14 bases between. The V gene's germline CDR1 is SGHTS and CDR2 YDEGEE.

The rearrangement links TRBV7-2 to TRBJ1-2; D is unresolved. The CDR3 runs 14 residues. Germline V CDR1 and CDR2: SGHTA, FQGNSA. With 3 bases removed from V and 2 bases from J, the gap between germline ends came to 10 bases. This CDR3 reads CASSFLAGNYGYTF. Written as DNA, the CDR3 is TGTGCCAGCAGCTTCCTTGCCGGCAACTATGGCTACACCTTC. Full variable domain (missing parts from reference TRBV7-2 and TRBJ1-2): GAGVSQSPSNKVTEKGKDVELRCDPISGHTALYWYRQSLGQGLEFLIYFQGNSAPDKSGLPSDRFSAERTGGSVSTLTIQRTQQEDSAVYLCASSFLAGNYGYTFGSGTRLTVV.

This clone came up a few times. CDR3 amino acids: CASSQEITLSSYEQYF. CDR3 nucleotide sequence: TGCGCCAGCAGCCAAGAGATCACCCTGAGCTCCTACGAGCAGTACTTC. The genes are TRBV4-1 and TRBJ2-7; the D is unclear. The V gene's germline CDR1 is MGHRA and CDR2 YSYEKL. V was pared by 0 bases and J by 0 bases, with 12 bases between. The CDR3 runs to 16 residues.

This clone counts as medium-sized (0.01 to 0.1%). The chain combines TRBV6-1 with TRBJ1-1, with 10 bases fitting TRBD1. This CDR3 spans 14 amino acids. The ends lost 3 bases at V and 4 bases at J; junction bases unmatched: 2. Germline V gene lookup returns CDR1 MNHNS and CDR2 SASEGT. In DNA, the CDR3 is TGTGCCAGCAGTGAGACAGGGGGCGGCACTGAAGCTTTCTTT. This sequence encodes CASSETGGGTEAFF.

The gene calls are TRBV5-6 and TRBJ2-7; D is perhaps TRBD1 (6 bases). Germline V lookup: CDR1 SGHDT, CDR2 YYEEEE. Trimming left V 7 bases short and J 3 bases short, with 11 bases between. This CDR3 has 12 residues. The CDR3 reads CASGQGGYEQYF. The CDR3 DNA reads TGTGCCAGCGGCCAAGGGGGCTACGAGCAGTACTTC.

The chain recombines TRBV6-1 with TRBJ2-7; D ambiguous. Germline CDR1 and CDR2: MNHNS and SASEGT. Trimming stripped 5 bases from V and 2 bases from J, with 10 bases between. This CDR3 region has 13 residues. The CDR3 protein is CASSPRPPYEQYF. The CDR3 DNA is TGTGCCAGCAGTCCGAGACCCCCCTACGAGCAGTACTTC.

The CDR3 DNA reads as TGTGCCAGCAGCTCGGACAGGGTTGCACCCCTCCACTTT. Residues: CASSSDRVAPLHF. The rearrangement uses TRBV5-4 and TRBJ1-6; the match to TRBD1 covers 8 bases. CDR1 and CDR2 from the germline V gene are SGHNT and YYREEE (reference sequence). J gave up 11 bases and V 3 bases, and 4 bases lay outside the gene matches. This CDR3 is 13 amino acids long.

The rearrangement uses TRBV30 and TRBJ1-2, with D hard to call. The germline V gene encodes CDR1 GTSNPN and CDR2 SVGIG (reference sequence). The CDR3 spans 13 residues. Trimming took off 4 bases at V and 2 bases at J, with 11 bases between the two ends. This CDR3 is CAWTSSDNYGYTF. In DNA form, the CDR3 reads TGTGCCTGGACTTCCTCGGACAACTATGGCTACACCTTC.

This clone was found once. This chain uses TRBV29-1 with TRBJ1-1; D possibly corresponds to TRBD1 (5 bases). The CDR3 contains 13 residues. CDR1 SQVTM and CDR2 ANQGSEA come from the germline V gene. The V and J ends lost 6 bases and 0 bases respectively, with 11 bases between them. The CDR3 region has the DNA TGCAGCGTCAAGACAGATATGAACACTGAAGCTTTCTTT. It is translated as CSVKTDMNTEAFF.

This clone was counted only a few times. CDR3 DNA: TGCGCCAGCAGCTTGTCCCCACTAGCGGGAGGGTTCAATGAGCAGTTCTTC. Translated: CASSLSPLAGGFNEQFF. The chain couples TRBV5-1 to TRBJ2-1, with TRBD2 matching 13 bases. Germline V lookup: CDR1 SGHRS, CDR2 YFSETQ. J was trimmed by 6 bases and V by 1 base; bases with no gene match: 7. The CDR3 contains 17 residues.

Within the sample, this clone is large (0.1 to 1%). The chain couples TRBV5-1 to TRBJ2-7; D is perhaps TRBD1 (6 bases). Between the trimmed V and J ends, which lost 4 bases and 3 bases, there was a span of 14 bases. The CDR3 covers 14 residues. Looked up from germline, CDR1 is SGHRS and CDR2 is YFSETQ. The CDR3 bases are TGCGCCAGCAGCCGAACAGGACAGAGCTACGAGCAGTACTTC. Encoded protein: CASSRTGQSYEQYF.

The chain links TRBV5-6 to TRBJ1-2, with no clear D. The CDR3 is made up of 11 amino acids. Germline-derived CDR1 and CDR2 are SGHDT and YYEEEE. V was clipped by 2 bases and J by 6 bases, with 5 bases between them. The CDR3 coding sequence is TGTGCCAGCAGCTTTTATAATGGCTACACCTTC. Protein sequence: CASSFYNGYTF.

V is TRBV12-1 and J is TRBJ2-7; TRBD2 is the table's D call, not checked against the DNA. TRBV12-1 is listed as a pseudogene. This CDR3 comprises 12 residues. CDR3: CASIPSGGEQYF. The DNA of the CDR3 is TGTGCCAGCATCCCCTCGGGGGGGGAGCAGTACTTC.

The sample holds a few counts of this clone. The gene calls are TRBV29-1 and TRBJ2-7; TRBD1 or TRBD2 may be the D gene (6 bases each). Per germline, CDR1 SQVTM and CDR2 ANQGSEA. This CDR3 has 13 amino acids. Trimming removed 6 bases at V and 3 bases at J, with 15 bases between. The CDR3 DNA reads TGCAGCGTCGAATGGGGGGCCGACTACGAGCAGTACTTC. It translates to CSVEWGADYEQYF.

The CDR3 here is CAISVSGDYEQYF. CDR3 in DNA: TGTGCCATCAGTGTGTCTGGGGATTACGAGCAGTACTTC. The chain joins TRBV10-3 to TRBJ2-7; D is undetermined. The V end lost 4 bases, the J end lost 4 bases, and 11 bases lay between the germline ends. The germline gives CDR1 ENHRY, CDR2 SYGVKD. The CDR3 runs to 13 residues.

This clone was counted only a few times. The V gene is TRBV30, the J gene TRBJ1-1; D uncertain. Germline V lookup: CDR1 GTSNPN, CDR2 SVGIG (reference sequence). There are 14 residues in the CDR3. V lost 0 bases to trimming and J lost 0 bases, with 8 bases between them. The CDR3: CAWSVSGVNTEAFF. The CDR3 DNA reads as TGTGCCTGGAGTGTATCGGGAGTGAACACTGAAGCTTTCTTT.

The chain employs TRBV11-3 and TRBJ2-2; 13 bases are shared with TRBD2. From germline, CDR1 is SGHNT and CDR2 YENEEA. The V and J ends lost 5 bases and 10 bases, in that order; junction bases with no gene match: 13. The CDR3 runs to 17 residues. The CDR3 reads CASSPKGGGLAGSELFF. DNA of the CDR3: TGTGCCAGCAGCCCGAAGGGTGGGGGACTAGCGGGGTCGGAGCTGTTTTTT. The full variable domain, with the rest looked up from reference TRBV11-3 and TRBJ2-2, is EAGVVQSPRYKIIEKKQPVAFWCNPISGHNTLYWYLQNLGQGPELLIRYENEEAVDDSQLPKDRFSAERLKGVDSTLKIQPAELGDSAVYLCASSPKGGGLAGSELFFGEGSRLTVL.